This is a list of T cell receptor beta chains from one sample in a study of blood T cell repertoires in COVID-19. Clones were read by immunoSEQ multiplex PCR, and TCRdb kept only the in-frame ones, dropping some. The table lists 200,000 to 300,000 clones, around 90% of them singletons. Specimen: peripheral blood. Receptors were obtained from a person aged 18 to 35 with COVID-19, enrolled during active disease. Both conserved end residues are trimmed from each CDR3. Clone size appears in some rows only: once, few, many, or a class for an expanded clone.

abundance,j_gene,v_gene,CDR3aa
-,TRBJ1-2,TRBV7-8,ASSKTGGYGYT
-,TRBJ2-7,TRBV28,ASSWEGSFYEQY
-,TRBJ2-5,TRBV11-3,ASSLGDTGTQY
-,TRBJ2-3,TRBV6-5,AVGGTSDADTQY
-,TRBJ1-6,TRBV28,ASIDNNSPLH
once,TRBJ1-1,TRBV7-9,ASSWTGRTEAF
-,TRBJ1-4,TRBV6-5,ASSDFRNEKLF
-,TRBJ2-5,TRBV5-4,ASSPAAWETQY
-,TRBJ1-3,TRBV2,ASSGTGGSSGNTIY
-,TRBJ1-1,TRBV30,AWSVLLGGDTEAF
-,TRBJ1-2,TRBV5-1,ASSLNGARVGYT
-,TRBJ2-1,TRBV12-3/TRBV12-4,ASSTSGSNEQF
-,TRBJ2-5,TRBV19,ASRDRGGETQY
-,TRBJ1-5,TRBV27,ASSRQGSNQPQH
-,TRBJ1-5,TRBV5-6,ASSFRRGHQQPQH
-,TRBJ1-5,TRBV18,ASSPDRDQPQH
-,TRBJ2-1,TRBV15,ATSRGGGSSYNEQF
once,TRBJ2-1,TRBV18,ASSPPSGPSYNEQF
-,TRBJ2-3,TRBV24-1,ATSDPLATQY
-,TRBJ2-2,TRBV13,ASTLRLTSGSHLF
once,TRBJ2-1,TRBV6-5,ASSRGGDEQF
-,TRBJ1-5,TRBV9,ASSVGPTPGQPQH
-,TRBJ2-5,TRBV7-6,ASSLQFSETQY
-,TRBJ2-7,TRBV9,ASSGRDRSNSYEQY
-,TRBJ2-7,TRBV3-1/TRBV3-2,ASSQASYEQY
-,TRBJ1-6,TRBV4-1,ASSQDAVSNSPLH
-,TRBJ2-1,TRBV3-1/TRBV3-2,ASSRSGTSGNEQF
-,TRBJ1-6,TRBV6-1,ASSGKTGVTYNSPLH
-,TRBJ1-5,TRBV6-5,ASSPTGGSNQPQH
-,TRBJ2-7,TRBV19,ASSWPGQYNEQY
-,TRBJ2-3,TRBV5-6,ASSDMMGSGATDTQY
-,TRBJ2-3,TRBV5-1,ASSSEQGGPTDTQY
-,TRBJ2-1,TRBV27,ASSLAGGSYNEQF
once,TRBJ1-1,TRBV9,ASSWQAGTEAF
-,TRBJ2-7,TRBV6-5,ASSPETATYYEQY
-,TRBJ2-1,TRBV9,ASTQESLAGGLEQF
-,TRBJ2-5,TRBV25-1,ASNQGQGEETQY
-,TRBJ2-1,TRBV9,ASSVTGTSGNEQF
-,TRBJ1-5,TRBV6-2/TRBV6-3,ASSYTPGTGGEGVYQPQH
-,TRBJ2-3,TRBV9,ASPSGRNADTQY
-,TRBJ2-7,TRBV7-9,ASSSTTMPGEY
-,TRBJ2-3,TRBV10-3,AISGGTTDTQY
-,TRBJ2-1,TRBV11-3,ASSLGTSVNEQF
-,TRBJ1-2,TRBV6-1,ASSEVPTYGYT
once,TRBJ1-4,TRBV2,ASRVTGASNEKLF
-,TRBJ2-7,TRBV4-1,ASSHGTGGSYEQY
-,TRBJ2-7,TRBV6-2/TRBV6-3,ASSYSFKEQY
-,TRBJ2-5,TRBV6-5,ASRVRQGQETQY
-,TRBJ1-1,TRBV6-5,ASRSVWDSNG
-,TRBJ2-2,TRBV12-3/TRBV12-4,ASSVAGELF
-,TRBJ1-6,TRBV6-2/TRBV6-3,ASSPLTASGGNSPLH